The source of this TCR beta chain is a study of cytomegalovirus exposure and HLA in healthy donors. Study-wide points: The HLA-A and HLA-B alleles of most subjects were reportedly predicted accurately from TCR beta sequences.

Donors were nominally healthy when sampled, though unrecorded immune exposures were likely. It was with 60 Vbeta and 13 Jbeta primers that the PCR ran. The assay was immunoSEQ multiplex PCR, and TCRdb's table has in-frame clones only and misses some. Among about 140,000 clones listed, about four fifths were seen once. As to this clone: The target antigen is unknown.

This CDR3 is 15 amino acids long. Germline-derived CDR1 and CDR2 are ENHRY and SYGVKD. The trim removed 7 bases at V and 3 bases at J, leaving 7 bases unmatched. V is TRBV10-3 and J is TRBJ2-3; 10 bases are a match to TRBD1. Sample: PBMCs. This sequence originates from a male donor in good health and CMV-seronegative. The CDR3 reads CAIKGTGAETDTQYF. DNA for the CDR3: TGTGCCATCAAGGGGACAGGGGCAGAAACAGATACGCAGTATTTT.